This T cell receptor beta chain was documented in a study of regulatory T cells in long-lasting Graves disease. Study results and caveats: Under persistent disease, TRBV28, TRBJ1-2 and TRBJ2-5 were used preferentially. A reduction in accuracy may have resulted from the small sample size. Persistent cases of Graves' showed reduced TCR diversity relative to newly diagnosed patients.

Time point of the sample: persistent/refractory GD, antithyroid drugs over 5 years with positive TRAb. Extracted RNA from PBMCs served as the source of the TCR library. Only one count was recorded for this clonotype. Its antigen is unidentified. Germline is not matched at one junction end, which may reflect a read error. CDR3 length equals 14 residues. Investigators prepared the TCR beta libraries by applying iRepertoire HTBI primers and Arm-PCR of CDR3 regions. In the authors' methods: Segment identification across samples yielded 60 to 80 TRBV and around 13 TRBJ segments. MiXCR, applied by TCRdb to the multiplex PCR reads, yields one record per CDR3 protein. TCRdb's processing, not the authors', yielded these V and J calls. The sample holds under 450,000 distinct CDR3 sequences, around 22% seen once.

The sequence came from a female donor with Graves disease. The chain has TRBV12-3 or TRBV12-4 and TRBJ2-2; 7 bases align to TRBD2. Source: peripheral blood mononuclear cells (PBMCs), taken when the disease was refractory, from a patient treated with antithyroid drugs. CDR3 in amino acids: CASSYLFGTGGLFF. The CDR3 nucleotides are TGTGCCAGCAGTTACCTTTTTGGCACGGGGGGGCTGTTTTTT.